This T cell receptor beta chain was observed in a study of blood T cell repertoires in COVID-19. Original handling: From reference gene primer amplification, estimates of nucleated cell counts were derived. Produced via immunoSEQ multiplex PCR; TCRdb's table is partial and in-frame only. The D gene and trimming were derived from the DNA, and the V and J assignments and clone size from that table. The profile covers around 390,000 clones, with approximately 87% appearing a single time and roughly 9.4% taken by the ten largest. The CDR3 is 15 residues long. CDR1 SGHNT and CDR2 YYREEE come from the germline V gene (reference sequence). Turning to this clone: One junction end does not reproduce the germline sequence, and a read error may be involved.

Cohort assignment relied on participant-reported clinical history. Recovered status applied to Cohort 3 donors who had two consecutive negative PCRs. It also applied to those with clearance or with symptom resolution. The chain employs TRBV5-4 and TRBJ1-6; D remains ambiguous. The sequencing input was PBMCs or T cells enriched from blood (not recorded which). The clonotype originates from a woman aged 45-60 years who had recovered from COVID-19. The CDR3 loop reads CASNLWAAGLSPLHF. CDR3 coding DNA: TGTGCCAGCAACTTGTGGGCCGCCGGACTTTCACCCCTCCACTTT.